This T cell receptor beta chain came from a study of blood T cell repertoires in COVID-19 (dated by TCRdb to the early 2020s). At the level of the whole study: The collaborator samples originated in the United States, Italy and Spain and spanned the acute and convalescent phases of COVID-19. The prospective study material was composed of cDNA or gDNA derived from T cells, B-cell-depleted T cells, or PBMCs. Subjects who had been exposed to COVID-19, were actively infected with it, or had recovered from it provided the deeply sampled blood TCRbeta repertoires that made up the dataset. The repertoires were released in a freely available public database intended as a resource for research on the immune response to SARS-CoV-2. Samples were obtained from the ongoing ImmuneRACE study (first 160 participants) and from roughly 1,300 subjects provided by 6 global collaborators. A de-identified subject ID, COVID-19 status, age in years and sex were almost always included in the sample metadata. Where HLA class I and class II types were available, the types were taken from metadata supplied by the sample provider, not from assay-based typing.

Counted from cysteine to phenylalanine, this CDR3 has 17 amino acids. This entry keeps only the CDR3 DNA: 51 bases, framed from base 1. CDR1 and CDR2 were assigned from the germline V gene as SGHTA and FQGTGA. The germline ends are 18 bases apart after V is trimmed by 4 bases and J by 2 bases. As regards this clone: This receptor's antigen is unknown. No much larger clone exists at a distance of one base, and base qualities are not known.

TCRbeta CDR3 regions were amplified from genomic DNA by means of the immunoSEQ Assay, a bias-controlled multiplex PCR. The study's processing was this. The number of nucleated cells in each sample was estimated by amplification of reference gene primers within the assay. To quantify the absolute abundance of each unique TCRbeta CDR3 rearrangement, sequence reads were collapsed and filtered. For each sample, productive Simpson clonality was calculated by taking the square root of Simpson's diversity index across productive rearrangements. Held by TCRdb, this immuneACCESS table contains in-frame sequences only and omits some clones. Under half of the omission traces to an unresolved V gene where checked; the cause of the rest is unknown. V, J and clone size derive from that table, while D and trimming were established from the DNA sequence. In this sample the table shows more than 85,000 clones, roughly nine tenths of which occur a single time. The biggest ten clones account for 0.85% to 1% of the sample.

Study-wide findings and limitations: The amount of clinical and demographic metadata varied by source and participant and was provided uncurated.

Each collaborating institution followed its own protocols to collect whole blood in K2EDTA tubes. Collaborator samples were shipped for TCRbeta analysis as frozen whole blood, isolated PBMCs, or DNA extracted from either sample type. The clonotype comes from a man aged 55 to 70 with acute or convalescent COVID-19. The chain is assembled from TRBV7-3 and TRBJ2-1; a weak D assignment points to TRBD2 (5 bases agree). The sequenced material came from peripheral blood. The CDR3 reads as follows: CASSSRAAFGAYNEQFF. The DNA is as follows: TGTGCCAGCAGCTCGAGGGCCGCGTTCGGTGCCTACAATGAGCAGTTCTTC.